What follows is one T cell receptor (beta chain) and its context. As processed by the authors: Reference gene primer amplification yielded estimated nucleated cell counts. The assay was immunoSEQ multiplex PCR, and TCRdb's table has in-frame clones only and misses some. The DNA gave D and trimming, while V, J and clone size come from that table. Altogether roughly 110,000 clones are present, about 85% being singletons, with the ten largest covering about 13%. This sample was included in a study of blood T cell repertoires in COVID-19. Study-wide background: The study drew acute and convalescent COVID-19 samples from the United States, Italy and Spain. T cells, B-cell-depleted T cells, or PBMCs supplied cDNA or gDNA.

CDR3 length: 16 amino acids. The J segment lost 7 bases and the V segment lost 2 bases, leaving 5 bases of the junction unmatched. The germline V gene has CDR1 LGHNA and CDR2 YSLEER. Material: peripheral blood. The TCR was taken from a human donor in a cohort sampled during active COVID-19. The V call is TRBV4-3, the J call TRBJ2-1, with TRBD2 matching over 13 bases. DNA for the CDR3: TGCGCCAGCAGCCAACAACTAGCGGGGGGGCCGAATGAGCAGTTCTTC. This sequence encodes CASSQQLAGGPNEQFF.